Detailed here is one T cell receptor (beta chain). Germline-derived CDR1 and CDR2 are GTSNPN and SVGIG (reference sequence). V was cut by 2 bases and J by 7 bases, with 6 bases left in between. This CDR3 is 12 amino acids long. Under the authors' procedure: Nucleated cell number was recorded as an estimate derived from reference gene primer amplification. Assay: immunoSEQ multiplex PCR; the TCRdb copy retains only in-frame clones and omits some. That table supplies the V and J calls and clone size; D and trimming were determined from the DNA. The table includes 150,000 to 200,000 clones, roughly 90% detected once. This record belongs to a study of blood T cell repertoires in COVID-19. Study in general: Some COVID-19 samples were acute and others convalescent; all came from the United States, Italy and Spain. Sample material is recorded as cDNA or gDNA derived from T cells, B-cell-depleted T cells, or PBMCs.

Individuals aged about 18 to 100 years were recruited from about two dozen US areas. The gene calls are TRBV30 and TRBJ1-6, with D unresolved. Source material: PBMCs or T cells enriched from blood (not recorded which). This clonotype originated in a woman between 45 and 65 years old who had recovered from COVID-19. CDR3 protein: CAWSPPNSPLHF. DNA of the CDR3: TGTGCCTGGAGTCCCCCGAATTCACCCCTCCACTTT. Full variable domain (rest looked up from reference TRBV30 and TRBJ1-6): SQTIHQWPATLVQPVGSPLSLECTVEGTSNPNLYWYRQAAGRGLQLLFYSVGIGQISSEVPQNLSASRPQDRQFILSSKKLLLSDSGFYLCAWSPPNSPLHFGNGTRLTVT.